This passage covers 2 T cell receptor beta chains from one sample sequenced in a study of post-analysis software for immune sequencing data (dated by TCRdb to 2014 to 2015). These TCRs' antigens remain unknown. The investigation overall reported the following: Roughly 5 TRBV segments, including TRBV5-6, TRBV5-1 and TRBV20-1, were significantly more frequent in patients than controls.

Library creation used PCR. The reads were generated on an Illumina HiSeq 2500. Unique molecular identifiers were incorporated into TCR beta cDNA libraries to reduce PCR and sequencing biases. TCRdb reran the public reads through fastp at Q25 and MiXCR, keeping productive beta chains. Here each entry gathers all rows of one CDR3 protein and keeps the most common genes and DNA. Recorded for this sample are roughly 730,000 distinct CDR3 sequences; about 32% of them occurred a single time. The ten most abundant clones make up around 0.55% of the sample. Sequenced: blood. These receptors all stem from a girl aged 5 to 17 with multiple sclerosis.

This clonotype occurred many times. At one end, the junction sequence differs from germline, possibly due to a read error. The rearrangement joins TRBV10-2 to TRBJ2-1; 9 bases match TRBD2. Germline CDR1 and CDR2: WSHSY and SAAADI. This CDR3 has 14 amino acids. The CDR3 coding sequence is TGTGCCAGCTCTTCTAGCGGGAACTACAATGAGCAGTTCTTC. Translated: CASSSSGNYNEQFF.

The chain joins TRBV18 to TRBJ2-4; maybe TRBD1 (5 bases). The end of the DNA is better explained by TRBJ2-7, so the J call may be wrong. Germline loops: CDR1 KGHSH, CDR2 LQKENI. The CDR3 covers 14 residues. The CDR3: CASSPPVRAHEQYF. CDR3 DNA sequence: TGTGCCAGCTCACCACCAGTCAGGGCCCACGAGCAGTACTTC.